The 13 T cell receptor beta chains below come from one sample, sequenced in a study of CD8+CD57+ T cells in acquired aplastic anemia. Genomic DNA provided the template from which TCR beta VDJ and CDR3 profiles were obtained. MiXCR, run by TCRdb on the reads, gives a single entry per CDR3 protein. Here the sample spans around 250,000 distinct CDR3 sequences, 70% to 85% being singletons. All patients picked for sequencing had shown, by flow cytometry, an expansion of CD8+CD57+ cells. Source material: sorted CD4+, CD8+, or CD8+CD57+ T cells (not recorded which) from PBMCs. All receptors come from a human donor with aplastic anemia.

On this clonotype: The CDR3 does not close with the conserved phenylalanine or tryptophan, likely indicating a read error. The DNA is omitted, as the CDR3 cannot be located on it reliably, and the CDR3 follows TCRdb's listing. V is TRBV2 and J is TRBJ1-3; no check of the table's D call, TRBD1, against the DNA was made. Germline V CDR1 and CDR2: SNHLY, FYNNEI. Ends included, the CDR3 has 15 residues. CDR3 loop: CASSDGGIHEQTFWP.

In its sample, this clonotype was seen once. The DNA for the CDR3 is TGCAGCAGCACCCGGACAGAAAGCACAGATACGCAGTATTTT. It specifies CSSTRTESTDTQYF. The rearrangement links TRBV4-1 to TRBJ2-3; tentative D call: TRBD1 (6 bases). The CDR3 runs 14 residues. Germline CDR1 reads MGHRA; CDR2 reads YSYEKL.

In this sample, this clonotype turned up once. The junction differs from germline at one of its ends, possibly a read error. The gene calls are TRBV7-9 and TRBJ2-3; 9 bases are a match to TRBD2. The CDR3 extends over 14 amino acids. Per the germline V gene, CDR1 is SEHNR and CDR2 is FQNEAQ (reference sequence). The DNA for the CDR3 is TGTGCCAGCAGCCTAGCGGGATGTAGGGATACGCAGTATTTT. This codes for CASSLAGCRDTQYF.

This chain joins TRBV24-1 and TRBJ2-3; a weak D match, TRBD1 (6 bases). The CDR3 loop spans 13 amino acids. The germline gives CDR1 KGHDR, CDR2 SFDVKD. Deletions cut 9 bases from V and 11 bases from J, with 20 bases between. The CDR3 sequence: CATLDGDTGKQYF. DNA for the CDR3: TGTGCCACCTTGGACGGGGACACCGGTAAGCAGTATTTT.

For this clonotype: At one of its ends the junction is not consistent with the germline gene, which may arise from a read error. The V gene is TRBV7-9, the J gene TRBJ2-3, with a weak D call TRBD1 (6 bases). Germline-derived CDR1 and CDR2 are SEHNR and FQNEAQ (reference sequence). There are 13 residues in the CDR3. DNA for the CDR3: TGTGCCAGCGGCGACAGGAGCACAGATACGAAGTATTTT. Translating gives CASGDRSTDTKYF. The full variable domain, its missing parts supplied by reference TRBV7-9 and TRBJ2-3, is DTGVSQNPRHKITKRGQNVTFRCDPISEHNRLYWYRQTLGQGPEFLTYFQNEAQLEKSRLLSDRFSAERPKGSFSTLEIQRTEQGDSAMYLCASGDRSTDTKYFGPGTRLTVL.

The V call is TRBV11-3, the J call TRBJ2-2, with TRBD1 matching over 9 bases. V shed 0 bases, J shed 6 bases, and the junction held 5 bases outside the gene matches. The CDR3 is made up of 16 amino acids. Germline V gene lookup returns CDR1 SGHNT and CDR2 YENEEA. The DNA of the CDR3 is TGTGCCAGCAGCTTAGATCTGACAGGGGGGGCCGGGGAGCTGTTTTTT. It encodes CASSLDLTGGAGELFF.

This clonotype was detected once. One end of the junction does not line up with germline, which may come from a read error. V usage is TRBV9 and J usage is TRBJ2-3, with 7 bases lining up with TRBD1. The CDR3 is made up of 14 amino acids. From germline, CDR1 is SGDLS and CDR2 YYNGEE. CDR3 nucleotides: TGTGCCAGCAGCGCAAGACAGGGACGCATGAACACTGATTTT. It translates to CASSARQGRMNTDF.

V usage is TRBV11-3 and J usage is TRBJ1-4, with TRBD1 matching over 7 bases. Germline values: CDR1 SGHNT, CDR2 YENEEA. CDR3 length: 15 amino acids. Unmatched junction bases numbered 10, after V lost 5 bases and J lost 7 bases. CDR3 amino acids: CASSLSVTGFEKLFF. In DNA, the CDR3 is TGTGCCAGCAGCCTATCTGTGACAGGGTTTGAAAAACTGTTTTTT.

This chain joins TRBV7-6 and TRBJ1-5, with 8 bases aligning to TRBD1. The CDR3 contains 15 residues. Germline V CDR1 and CDR2: SGHVS, FNYEAQ. Trimming took 5 bases from V and 6 from J; bases not matched to a gene: 9. The CDR3 bases are TGTGCCAGCAGCCAAGACAGGGGAGTTGGTCAGCCCCAGCATTTT. Translated: CASSQDRGVGQPQHF.

This clonotype was seen more than once but under ten times. As DNA, the CDR3 is TGTGCCACCAGGGCCGGGACAGGGGCAGATACGCAGTATTTT. It encodes CATRAGTGADTQYF. V gene TRBV24-1 combines with J gene TRBJ2-3, with 10 nucleotides matching TRBD1. Trimming at V came to 7 bases and at J to 4 bases, leaving 4 bases not matched to a gene. This CDR3 is built from 14 residues. The germline V gene encodes CDR1 KGHDR and CDR2 SFDVKD.

There are a few counts of this clonotype. The V and J genes are TRBV15 and TRBJ1-6; D is perhaps TRBD1 (6 bases). The germline V gene encodes CDR1 LNHNV and CDR2 YYDKDF (reference sequence). The CDR3 has 17 residues. V lost 5 bases and J lost 9, with 23 bases in between. CDR3 amino acids: CATSSGTRIYLGSPLHF. The CDR3 region has the DNA TGTGCCACCAGCTCCGGGACAAGGATCTACTTAGGTTCACCCCTCCACTTT.

The gene calls are TRBV20-1 and TRBJ1-2; weak D call: TRBD1 (6 bases). The CDR3 is 13 amino acids. The germline V gene encodes CDR1 DFQATT and CDR2 SNEGSKA (reference sequence). Trimming took off 5 bases at V and 2 bases at J, with 12 bases between the two ends. The CDR3 DNA reads TGCAGTGCTGCGGTGGGGGGCAACTATGGCTACACCTTC. Translation gives CSAAVGGNYGYTF.

The count of this clonotype is one. This chain uses TRBV19 with TRBJ2-6; D not certain. The germline CDR1 and CDR2 sequences are LNHDA and SQIVND (reference sequence). This CDR3 region has 17 residues. The V end lost 2 bases, the J end lost 0 bases, and 11 bases lay between the germline ends. The CDR3 nucleotides read TGTGCCAGTAGTATAATTGGAGTTTTCTCTGGGGCCAACGTCCTGACTTTC. Translating gives CASSIIGVFSGANVLTF.